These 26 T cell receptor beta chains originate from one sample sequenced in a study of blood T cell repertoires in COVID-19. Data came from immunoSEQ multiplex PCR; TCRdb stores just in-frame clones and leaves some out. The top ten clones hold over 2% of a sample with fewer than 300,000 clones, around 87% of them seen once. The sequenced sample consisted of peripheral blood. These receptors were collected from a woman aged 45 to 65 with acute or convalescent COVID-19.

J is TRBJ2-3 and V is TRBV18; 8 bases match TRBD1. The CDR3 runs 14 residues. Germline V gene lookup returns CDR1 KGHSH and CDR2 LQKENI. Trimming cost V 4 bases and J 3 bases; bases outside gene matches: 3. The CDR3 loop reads CASSLDRVTDTQYF. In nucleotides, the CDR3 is TGTGCCAGCTCACTGGACAGGGTGACAGATACGCAGTATTTT.

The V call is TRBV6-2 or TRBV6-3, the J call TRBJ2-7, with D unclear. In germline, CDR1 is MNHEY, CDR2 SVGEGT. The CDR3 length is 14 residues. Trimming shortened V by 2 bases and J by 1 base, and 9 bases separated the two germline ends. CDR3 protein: CASSYQRVSYEQYF. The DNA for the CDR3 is TGTGCCAGCAGTTACCAACGGGTATCCTACGAGCAGTACTTC.

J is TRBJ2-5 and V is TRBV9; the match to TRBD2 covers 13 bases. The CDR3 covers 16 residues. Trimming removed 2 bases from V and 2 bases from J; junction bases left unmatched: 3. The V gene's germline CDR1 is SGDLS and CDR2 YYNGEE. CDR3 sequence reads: CASSVGTSGAQETQYF. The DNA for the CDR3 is TGTGCCAGCAGCGTTGGGACTAGCGGGGCTCAAGAGACCCAGTACTTC.

The CDR3 bases are TGTGCCACCAGCGGACAACCGGGACAGGGTGCCGGGGAGCTGTTTTTT. Its protein is CATSGQPGQGAGELFF. The chain uses TRBV15 and TRBJ2-2; TRBD1 agrees at 9 bases. The V and J ends lost 5 bases and 6 bases, in that order; junction bases with no gene match: 10. This CDR3 has 16 amino acids. Germline values: CDR1 LNHNV, CDR2 YYDKDF (reference sequence).

The DNA of the CDR3 is TGTGCCAGTAGTATACTAGCGCCCTACAATGAGCAGTTCTTC. Translation: CASSILAPYNEQFF. The chain carries TRBV19 and TRBJ2-1; TRBD2 is a possible D gene (6 bases). This CDR3 has 14 amino acids. The germline V gene encodes CDR1 LNHDA and CDR2 SQIVND (reference sequence). V was shortened by 2 bases and J by 2 bases, with 7 bases between the two germline ends.

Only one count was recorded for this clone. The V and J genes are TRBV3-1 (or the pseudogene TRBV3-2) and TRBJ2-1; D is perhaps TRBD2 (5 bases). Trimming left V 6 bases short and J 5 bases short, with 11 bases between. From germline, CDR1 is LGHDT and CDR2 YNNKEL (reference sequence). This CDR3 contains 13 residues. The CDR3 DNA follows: TGTGCCAGCAGTGACACTAGACACAATGAGCAGTTCTTC. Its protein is CASSDTRHNEQFF.

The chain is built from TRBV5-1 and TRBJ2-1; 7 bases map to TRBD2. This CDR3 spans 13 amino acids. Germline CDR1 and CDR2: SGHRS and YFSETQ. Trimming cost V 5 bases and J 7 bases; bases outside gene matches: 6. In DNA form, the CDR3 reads TGCGCCAGCAGGGGTGGACTAGGGAATGAGCAGTTCTTC. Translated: CASRGGLGNEQFF.

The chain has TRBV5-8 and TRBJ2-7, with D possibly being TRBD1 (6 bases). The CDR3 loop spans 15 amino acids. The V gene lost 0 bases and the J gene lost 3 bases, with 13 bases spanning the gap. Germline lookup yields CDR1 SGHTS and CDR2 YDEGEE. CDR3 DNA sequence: TGTGCCAGCAGCTTGGGTACAGGGCGGAGCTACGAGCAGTACTTC. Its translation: CASSLGTGRSYEQYF.

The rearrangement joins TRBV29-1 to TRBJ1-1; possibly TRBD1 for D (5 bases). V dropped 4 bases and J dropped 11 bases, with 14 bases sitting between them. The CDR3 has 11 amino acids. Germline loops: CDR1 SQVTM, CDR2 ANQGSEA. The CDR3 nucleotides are TGCAGCGTTGGACCGCTGAAGGGGGCTTTCTTT. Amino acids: CSVGPLKGAFF.

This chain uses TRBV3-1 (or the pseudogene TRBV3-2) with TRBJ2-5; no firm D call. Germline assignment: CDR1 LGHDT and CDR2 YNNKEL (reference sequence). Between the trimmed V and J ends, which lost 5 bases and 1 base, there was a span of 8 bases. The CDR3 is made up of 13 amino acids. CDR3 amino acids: CASSLDTQETQYF. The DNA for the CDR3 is TGTGCCAGCAGCTTAGACACCCAAGAGACCCAGTACTTC.

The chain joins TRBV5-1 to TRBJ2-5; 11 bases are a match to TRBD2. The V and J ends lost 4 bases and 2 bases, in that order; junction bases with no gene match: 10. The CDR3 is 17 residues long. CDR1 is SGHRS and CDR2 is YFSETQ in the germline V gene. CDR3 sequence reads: CASSMTPSGRLQETQYF. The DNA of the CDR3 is TGCGCCAGCAGCATGACCCCTAGCGGGAGGTTACAAGAGACCCAGTACTTC.

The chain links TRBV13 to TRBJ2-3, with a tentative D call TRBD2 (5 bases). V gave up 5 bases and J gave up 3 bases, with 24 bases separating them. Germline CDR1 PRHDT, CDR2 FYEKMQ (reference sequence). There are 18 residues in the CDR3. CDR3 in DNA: TGTGCCAGCAGCCCGTCCTCCCCCATGGGAGTAGCGACAGATACGCAGTATTTT. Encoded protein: CASSPSSPMGVATDTQYF.

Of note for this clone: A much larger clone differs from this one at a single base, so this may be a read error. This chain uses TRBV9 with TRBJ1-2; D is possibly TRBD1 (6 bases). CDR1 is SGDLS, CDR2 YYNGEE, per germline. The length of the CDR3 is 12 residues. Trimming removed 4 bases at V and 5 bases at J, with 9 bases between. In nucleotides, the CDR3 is TGTGCCAGCAGCCCTACAGGGTATGGCTACACCTTC. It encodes CASSPTGYGYTF.

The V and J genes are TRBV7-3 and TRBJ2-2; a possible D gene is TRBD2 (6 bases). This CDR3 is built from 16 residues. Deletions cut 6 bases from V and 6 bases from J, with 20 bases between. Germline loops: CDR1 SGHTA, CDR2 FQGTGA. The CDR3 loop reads CASRLWGLPPSGELFF. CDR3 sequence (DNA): TGTGCCAGCAGACTATGGGGACTCCCACCCTCCGGGGAGCTGTTTTTT.

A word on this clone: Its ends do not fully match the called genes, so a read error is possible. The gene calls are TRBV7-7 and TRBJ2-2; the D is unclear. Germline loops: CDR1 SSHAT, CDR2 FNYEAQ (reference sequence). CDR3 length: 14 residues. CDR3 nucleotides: TGTGCTAGCAGCTTTAACAGCTACACCGGGGAGCTGTTTTTT. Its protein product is CASSFNSYTGELFF.

The CDR3 coding sequence is TGTGCCAGTATTGCCGGGACAGGGAACAATGAGCAGTTCTTC. It yields the protein CASIAGTGNNEQFF. This rearrangement joins TRBV19 to TRBJ2-1; 9 nucleotides match TRBD1. J lost 5 bases, V lost 7 bases, and 6 bases had no gene match. The CDR3 is 14 amino acids. Germline-derived CDR1 and CDR2 are LNHDA and SQIVND (reference sequence).

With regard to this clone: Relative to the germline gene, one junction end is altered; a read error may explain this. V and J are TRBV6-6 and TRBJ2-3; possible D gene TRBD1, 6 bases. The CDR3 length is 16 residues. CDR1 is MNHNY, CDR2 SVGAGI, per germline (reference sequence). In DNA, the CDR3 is TGTGCCACCAGTGGGGGCTGGGCTCAGATCATGGATACGCAGTATTTT. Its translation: CATSGGWAQIMDTQYF.

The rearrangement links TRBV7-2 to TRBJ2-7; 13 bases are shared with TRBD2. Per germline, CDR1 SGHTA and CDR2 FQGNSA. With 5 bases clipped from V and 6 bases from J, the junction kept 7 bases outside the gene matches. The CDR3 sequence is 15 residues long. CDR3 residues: CASSPRTSGRGEQYF. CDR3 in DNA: TGTGCCAGCAGCCCTCGGACTAGCGGGAGAGGCGAGCAGTACTTC.

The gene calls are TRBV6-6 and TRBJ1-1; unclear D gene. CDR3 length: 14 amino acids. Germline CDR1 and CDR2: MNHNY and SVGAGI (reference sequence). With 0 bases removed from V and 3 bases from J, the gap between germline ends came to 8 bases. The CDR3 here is CASSYSTEYTEAFF. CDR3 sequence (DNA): TGTGCCAGCAGTTACTCGACGGAGTACACTGAAGCTTTCTTT.

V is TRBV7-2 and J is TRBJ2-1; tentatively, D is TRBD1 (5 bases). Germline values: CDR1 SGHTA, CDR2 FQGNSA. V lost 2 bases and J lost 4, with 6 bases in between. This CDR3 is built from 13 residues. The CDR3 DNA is TGTGCCAGCAGCTTATCAGGGTACAATGAGCAGTTCTTC. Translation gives CASSLSGYNEQFF.

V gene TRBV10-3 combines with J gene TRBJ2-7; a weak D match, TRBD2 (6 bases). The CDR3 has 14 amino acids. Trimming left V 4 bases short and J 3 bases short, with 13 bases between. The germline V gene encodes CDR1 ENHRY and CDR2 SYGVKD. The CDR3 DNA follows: TGTGCCATCAGTGTCTCTCGCGGGAACTACGAGCAGTACTTC. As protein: CAISVSRGNYEQYF.

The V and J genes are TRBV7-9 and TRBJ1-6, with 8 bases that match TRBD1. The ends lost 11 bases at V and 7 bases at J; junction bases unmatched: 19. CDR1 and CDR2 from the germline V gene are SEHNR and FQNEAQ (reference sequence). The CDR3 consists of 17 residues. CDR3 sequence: CAVPQQGALFGNSPLHF. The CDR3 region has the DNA TGTGCCGTCCCTCAGCAGGGGGCCTTGTTTGGGAATTCACCCCTCCACTTT. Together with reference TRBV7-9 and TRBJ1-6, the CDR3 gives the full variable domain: DTGVSQNPRHKITKRGQNVTFRCDPISEHNRLYWYRQTLGQGPEFLTYFQNEAQLEKSRLLSDRFSAERPKGSFSTLEIQRTEQGDSAMYLCAVPQQGALFGNSPLHFGNGTRLTVT.

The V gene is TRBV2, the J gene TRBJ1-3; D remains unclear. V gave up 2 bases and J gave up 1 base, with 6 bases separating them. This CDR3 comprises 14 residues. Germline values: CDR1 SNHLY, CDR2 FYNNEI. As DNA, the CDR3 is TGTGCCAGCAGTGAATTGGCATCTGGAAACACCATATATTTT. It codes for CASSELASGNTIYF.

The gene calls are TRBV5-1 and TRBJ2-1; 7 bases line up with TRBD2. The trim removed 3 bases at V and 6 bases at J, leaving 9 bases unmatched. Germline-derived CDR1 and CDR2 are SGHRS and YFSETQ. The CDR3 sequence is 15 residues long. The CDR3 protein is CASSWGGSSGNEQFF. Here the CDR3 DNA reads TGCGCCAGCAGCTGGGGGGGATCCTCGGGCAATGAGCAGTTCTTC.

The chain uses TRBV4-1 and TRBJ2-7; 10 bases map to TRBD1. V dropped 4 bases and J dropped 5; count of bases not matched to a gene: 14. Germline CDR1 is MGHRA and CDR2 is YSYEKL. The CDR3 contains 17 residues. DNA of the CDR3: TGCGCCAGCAGCCCGCTCCCCCCGGGACAGGGGTTCCACGAGCAGTACTTC. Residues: CASSPLPPGQGFHEQYF.

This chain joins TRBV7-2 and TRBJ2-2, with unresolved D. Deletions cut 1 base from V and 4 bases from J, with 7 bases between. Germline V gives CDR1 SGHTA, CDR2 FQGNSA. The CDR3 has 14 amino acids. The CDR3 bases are TGTGCCAGCAGCTTAGGACACGGCACCGGGGAGCTGTTTTTT. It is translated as CASSLGHGTGELFF.